This TCR beta chain is from a study of shared clonotypes between healthy human individuals. Study-wide points: There were few donors, and this limited the genetic and exposure-history diversity represented.

A roughly 200 ng quantity of DNA, 32,000 or so T cell genomes, went into the sorted-subset replicate PCRs. Authors' processing steps: ImmunoSEQ sequences covered only the junction and lacked quality scores; filtering therefore differed. Clones were read by immunoSEQ multiplex PCR, and TCRdb kept only the in-frame ones, dropping some. For V, J and clone size, that table is used; D and trimming come from the DNA. This repertoire shows some 680,000 clones, about 80% found once; its top ten account for around 1.8%. A single count supports this clone. Its target is not known. Other DNA sequences within the sample encode an identical CDR3. Input material: memory CD4+ T cells sorted from blood. Specified subset: CD45RA-negative fraction. The clonotype originates from a woman in her 30s in good health.

DNA of the CDR3: TGTGCCATCAGGGGGGGCGGAGAGACCCAGTACTTC. It yields the protein CAIRGGGETQYF. This rearrangement joins TRBV10-3 to TRBJ2-5; D is perhaps TRBD1 or TRBD2 (6 bases each). The length of the CDR3 is 12 residues. Per the germline V gene, CDR1 is ENHRY and CDR2 is SYGVKD. V was pared by 6 bases and J by 4 bases, with 9 bases between.